What follows is one T cell receptor beta chain and its context. There is no known antigen for this receptor. Base-call qualities are not available, and no considerably larger clone is one nucleotide away. Using the deep immunoSEQ assay, TCR CDR3 regions were amplified from genomic DNA by multiplex PCR. Extracted genomic DNA from each cell subset was spread evenly across all wells of several immunoSEQ 96-well plates, with each plate serving as a replicate. For sorted subsets, roughly 190 ng of genomic DNA, equivalent to some 33,000 T cell genomes, went into each replicate PCR. The purified libraries were quantified using a Qubit 3.0 fluorometer, sized with a Bioanalyzer 2100, and then quantified again using the KAPA Library Quantification kit. A separate single-read 150-cycle Illumina NextSeq 550 flow cell was used to sequence each immunoSEQ 96-well plate. The study's own analysis went as follows. Because the immunoSEQ output included only junctional sequences and no quality scores, the filtering could not be the same as the filtering used for full-length reads. Sequences were annotated with PyIR, a Python wrapper for IgBLAST v1.9, using IMGT germline references to assign V/J genes and CDR3. Reads with weak V/J assignments (E-value above 1e-6), missing CDR3, stop codons, out-of-frame junctions, or ambiguous translated residues were removed. V3J clonotypes were defined as sequences sharing an identical inferred V gene, J gene, and CDR3 amino acid sequence. Percentage overlap between repertoires was calculated by dividing the number of shared unique clonotypes by the size of the smaller repertoire. Repertoire richness was assessed with RTK rarefaction, the Chao1 estimator, and Recon v2.1 estimates of unobserved clonotypes. OLGA was used to compute generation probabilities for all TCRbeta clonotypes that the gDNA method yielded from a few donors. The clones in this table, taken by TCRdb from immuneACCESS, are in-frame only. Not every clone is retained; where verified, under half of the shortfall comes from an unresolved V gene, and the cause of the rest is unknown. V, J and clone size were drawn from that table, and D and trimming were deduced from the DNA. Across this sample there are about 2 million clones, with about 95% seen only once. The top ten clones comprise more than 0.95% of the sample.

CD8 naive samples were CD45RO-negative cells positively selected for CCR7, giving a CD45RA+CCR7+ population that excluded TemRA cells. The donors were healthy, HIV-negative adults with no recently reported acute infections or vaccinations. Only Caucasian adults living in Nashville, Tennessee, USA were represented among the donors. After blood collection by leukapheresis, PBMCs were isolated using Ficoll-Histopaque density gradient centrifugation and then cryopreserved in the vapor phase of liquid nitrogen. Purity and quantity of every magnetically sorted T cell population were checked by analytical flow cytometry. Each sorted fraction had its genomic DNA isolated and then quantified by UV absorbance on a Nanodrop 2000c. This specimen comes from a study of shared clonotypes between healthy human individuals (dated by TCRdb to the early 2020s). As for the study more broadly: The cohort included a few men and a couple of women between 18 and 49 years of age. Per donor, leukapheresis produced somewhere between about 0.85 and 10 billion PBMCs. To estimate repertoire size and how much clonotypes are shared between individuals, the study performed deep sequencing of blood TCR repertoires from a handful of healthy adults. To increase sequencing depth and limit assay-specific biases, TCR repertoire library preparation and sequencing were carried out by different laboratories using diverse techniques. For each donor, CD4 naive and CD4 memory were each run on three plates, CD8 naive on two plates, and CD8 memory on one plate.

Beyond this particular receptor, the publication reports: Sampling was limited to blood, and TCR repertoires in tissue likely differ from TCR repertoires in blood. Compared with non-shared clonotypes, the clonotypes found in all four sorted-subset donors had higher generation probabilities. Rarefaction of sorted-subset datasets indicated incomplete sequencing despite the large sequencing depth. Because the study included a small number of donors, the genetic and exposure-history diversity represented was limited. Approximately 5% of naive CD4, 3% to 3.5% of naive CD8, roughly 2.4% of memory CD4, and 0.35% to 0.5% of memory CD8 clonotypes were shared across several donors. Pairwise subsampling indicated that sequencing depth was expected to affect the degree of clonotype sharing among donors. Estimated clonotype richness was generally larger for naive than for memory subsets.

Sequenced input: naive CD8+ T cells sorted from blood. The sample's cell subset or site label, in plain terms: CD45RA+CCR7+. The clonotype was recovered from a man aged 18-30 years in good health.

For the CDR3, the sequence is CAGGLAGASYEQYF. The nucleotide sequence is given as TGTGCCGGGGGATTAGCGGGGGCCTCCTACGAGCAGTACTTC. This chain joins TRBV6-1 to TRBJ2-7; 9 bases in between match TRBD2. CDR1 and CDR2 were assigned from the germline V gene as MNHNS and SASEGT. V lost 11 bases and J lost 0 bases, and the count of bases not matched to a germline gene is 8. The CDR3 runs 14 amino acids, cysteine and phenylalanine included. Only the CDR3 region is kept as DNA, spanning 42 bases read in frame from base 1.